Listed here are 10 T cell receptor beta chains from one sample, sequenced in a study of T cell repertoires in cytomegalovirus infection. MiXCR was run by TCRdb on the reads, yielding one entry per CDR3 protein. The sample includes about 320,000 distinct CDR3 sequences, 9.5% seen only once; the top ten take about 4.5%. Sample: PBMCs. These receptors came from a human donor in good health (CMV status not recorded). Some clones in this sample may be carry-over from other donors' samples.

The sample holds a few counts of this clonotype. This rearrangement joins TRBV4-3 to TRBJ1-4; D may be TRBD1 (6 bases). Per germline, CDR1 LGHNA and CDR2 YSLEER. The CDR3 extends over 16 amino acids. Deletions cut 0 bases from V and 8 bases from J, with 16 bases between. CDR3 sequence: CASSQEGRTVREKLFF. Here the CDR3 DNA reads TGCGCCAGCAGCCAAGAAGGGAGGACAGTTCGGGAAAAACTGTTTTTT.

This clonotype was counted many times. This sequence joins TRBV7-2 and TRBJ2-2; unclear D gene. CDR1 and CDR2 (germline): SGHTA, FQGNSA. V lost 5 bases and J lost 7, with 14 bases in between. The CDR3 sequence is 14 residues long. The CDR3 reads CASSIAQLYGELFF. For the CDR3, the DNA is TGTGCCAGCAGCATCGCCCAGCTTTACGGGGAGCTGTTTTTT.

This clonotype has more than one count but fewer than ten. Here the CDR3 reads CSARAGTDNQPQHF. CDR3 in DNA: TGCAGTGCTAGAGCCGGGACGGACAATCAGCCCCAGCATTTT. The chain carries TRBV20-1 and TRBJ1-5, with a tentative D call TRBD1 (5 bases). This CDR3 has 14 residues. CDR1 and CDR2 (germline): DFQATT, SNEGSKA (reference sequence). Trimming stripped 1 base from V and 3 bases from J, with 10 bases between.

The chain joins TRBV9 to TRBJ1-6; 7 nucleotides match TRBD1. This CDR3 has 15 residues. In germline, CDR1 is SGDLS, CDR2 YYNGEE. V was pared by 3 bases and J by 3 bases, with 3 bases of the junction left unmatched. Here the CDR3 reads CASSEGTDYNSPLHF. In nucleotides, the CDR3 is TGTGCCAGCAGCGAAGGGACAGACTATAATTCACCCCTCCACTTT.

This clonotype was observed a handful of times. The gene calls are TRBV29-1 and TRBJ2-1; the D is unclear. CDR3 length equals 14 residues. Looked up from germline, CDR1 is SQVTM and CDR2 is ANQGSEA. Trimming took off 4 bases at V and 1 base at J, with 11 bases between the two ends. The CDR3 DNA reads TGCAGCGTTGGGGCTCGACGTTCCTACAATGAGCAGTTCTTC. Translating it yields CSVGARRSYNEQFF.

The rearrangement links TRBV29-1 to TRBJ1-1; TRBD1 is a possible D gene (5 bases). The CDR3 has 12 amino acids. CDR1 and CDR2 from the germline V gene are SQVTM and ANQGSEA. The V end lost 7 bases, the J end lost 1 base, and 10 bases lay between the germline ends. CDR3 sequence: CSAGHKNTEAFF. The CDR3 DNA sequence: TGCAGCGCAGGACATAAGAACACTGAAGCTTTCTTT.

V gene TRBV24-1 combines with J gene TRBJ2-2; 12 bases fit TRBD1. Germline trimming cut 10 bases from V and 7 bases from J; bases unmatched to any gene: 6. CDR1 and CDR2 from the germline V gene are KGHDR and SFDVKD. This CDR3 is 14 amino acids long. The CDR3 here is CATKGTGGLGELFF. CDR3 bases: TGTGCCACTAAAGGGACAGGGGGCCTCGGGGAGCTGTTTTTT.

The CDR3 loop is CASSLDIAIYGYTF. The CDR3 DNA sequence: TGTGCCAGCAGCTTAGATATCGCCATCTATGGCTACACCTTC. The chain is built from TRBV7-2 and TRBJ1-2; D unresolved. V was cut by 1 base and J by 4 bases, with 10 bases left in between. The germline CDR1 and CDR2 sequences are SGHTA and FQGNSA. This CDR3 is 14 amino acids long.

This chain connects TRBV7-9 to TRBJ1-1; D gene unclear. Deletions cut 1 base from V and 3 bases from J, with 9 bases between. CDR1 is SEHNR and CDR2 is FQNEAQ in the germline V gene (reference sequence). The CDR3 has 14 amino acids. This CDR3 is CASSLVDAHTEAFF. The CDR3 nucleotides read TGTGCCAGCAGCTTAGTCGATGCCCACACTGAAGCTTTCTTT. Full variable domain (missing parts from reference TRBV7-9 and TRBJ1-1): DTGVSQNPRHKITKRGQNVTFRCDPISEHNRLYWYRQTLGQGPEFLTYFQNEAQLEKSRLLSDRFSAERPKGSFSTLEIQRTEQGDSAMYLCASSLVDAHTEAFFGQGTRLTVV.

The J gene is TRBJ1-2, the V gene TRBV7-9; 7 bases align to TRBD1. Germline V CDR1 and CDR2: SEHNR, FQNEAQ (reference sequence). CDR3 length equals 15 residues. V gave up 6 bases and J gave up 0 bases; unmatched junction bases: 7. The CDR3 is CASRTGEEPNYGYTF. The CDR3 nucleotides read TGTGCCAGCAGAACAGGGGAAGAGCCTAACTATGGCTACACCTTC.